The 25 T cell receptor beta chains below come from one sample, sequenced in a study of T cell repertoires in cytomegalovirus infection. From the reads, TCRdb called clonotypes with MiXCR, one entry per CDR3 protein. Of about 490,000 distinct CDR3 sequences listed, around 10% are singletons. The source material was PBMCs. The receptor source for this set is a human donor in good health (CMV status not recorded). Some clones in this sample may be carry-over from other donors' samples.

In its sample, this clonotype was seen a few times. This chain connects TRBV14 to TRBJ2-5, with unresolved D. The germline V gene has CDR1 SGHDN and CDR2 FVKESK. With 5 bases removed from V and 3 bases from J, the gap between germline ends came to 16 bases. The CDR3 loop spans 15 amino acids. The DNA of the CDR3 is TGTGCCAGCAGCACCCGGTACAGCGTGGAAGAGACCCAGTACTTC. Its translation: CASSTRYSVEETQYF.

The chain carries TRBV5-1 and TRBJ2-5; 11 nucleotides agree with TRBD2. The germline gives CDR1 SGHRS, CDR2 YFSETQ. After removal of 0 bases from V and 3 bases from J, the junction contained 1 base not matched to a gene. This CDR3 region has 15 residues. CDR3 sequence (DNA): TGCGCCAGCAGCTTGGAACTAGCGGGGGAAGAGACCCAGTACTTC. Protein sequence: CASSLELAGEETQYF.

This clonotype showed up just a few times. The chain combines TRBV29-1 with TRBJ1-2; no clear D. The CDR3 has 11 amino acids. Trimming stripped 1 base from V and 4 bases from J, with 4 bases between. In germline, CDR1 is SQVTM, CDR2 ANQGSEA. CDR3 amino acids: CSVEGRYGYTF. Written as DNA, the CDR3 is TGCAGCGTTGAAGGGCGCTATGGCTACACCTTC.

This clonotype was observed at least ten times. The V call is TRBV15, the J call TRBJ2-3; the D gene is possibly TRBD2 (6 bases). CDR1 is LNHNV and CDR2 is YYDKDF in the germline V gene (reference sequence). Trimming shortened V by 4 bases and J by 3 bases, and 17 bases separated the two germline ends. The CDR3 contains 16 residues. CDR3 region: CATSMTGTVATDTQYF. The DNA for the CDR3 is TGTGCCACCAGCATGACCGGGACTGTAGCGACAGATACGCAGTATTTT.

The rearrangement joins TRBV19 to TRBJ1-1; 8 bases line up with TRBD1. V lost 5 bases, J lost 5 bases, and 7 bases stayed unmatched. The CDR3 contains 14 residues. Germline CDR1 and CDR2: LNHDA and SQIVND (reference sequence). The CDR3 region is CASSSWTGLTEAFF. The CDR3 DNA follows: TGTGCCAGTAGTTCATGGACAGGGTTGACTGAAGCTTTCTTT.

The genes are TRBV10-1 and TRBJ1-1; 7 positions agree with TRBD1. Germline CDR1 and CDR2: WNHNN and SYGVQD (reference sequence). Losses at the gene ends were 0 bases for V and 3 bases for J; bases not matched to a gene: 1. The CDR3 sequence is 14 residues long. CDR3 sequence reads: CASSESTGYTEAFF. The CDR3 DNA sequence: TGCGCCAGCAGTGAGTCGACAGGGTACACTGAAGCTTTCTTT.

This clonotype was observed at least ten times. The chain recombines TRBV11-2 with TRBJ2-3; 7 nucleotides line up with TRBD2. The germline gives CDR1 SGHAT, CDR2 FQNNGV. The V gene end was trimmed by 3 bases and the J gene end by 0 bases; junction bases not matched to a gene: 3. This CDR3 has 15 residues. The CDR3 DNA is TGTGCCAGCAGCTTTGGCGGGAGAAGCACAGATACGCAGTATTTT. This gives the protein CASSFGGRSTDTQYF.

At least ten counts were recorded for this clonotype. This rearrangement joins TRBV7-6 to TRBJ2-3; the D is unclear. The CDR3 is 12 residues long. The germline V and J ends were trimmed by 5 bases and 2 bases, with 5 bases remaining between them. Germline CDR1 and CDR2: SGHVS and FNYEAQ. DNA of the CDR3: TGTGCCAGCAGCCGCATCACAGATACGCAGTATTTT. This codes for CASSRITDTQYF.

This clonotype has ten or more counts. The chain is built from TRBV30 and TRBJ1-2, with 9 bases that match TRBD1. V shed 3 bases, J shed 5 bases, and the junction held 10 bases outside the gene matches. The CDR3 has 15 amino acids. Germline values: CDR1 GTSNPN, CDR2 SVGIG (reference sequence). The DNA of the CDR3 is TGTGCCTGGAGGGGCCGGGACAGGGCGCTTTATGGCTACACCTTC. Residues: CAWRGRDRALYGYTF.

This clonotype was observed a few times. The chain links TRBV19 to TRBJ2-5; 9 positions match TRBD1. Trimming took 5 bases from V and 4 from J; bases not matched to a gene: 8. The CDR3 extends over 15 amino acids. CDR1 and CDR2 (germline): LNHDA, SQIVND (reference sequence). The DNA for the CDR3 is TGTGCCAGTAGTTCCGCGGGACAGGGAGGAGAGACCCAGTACTTC. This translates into CASSSAGQGGETQYF.

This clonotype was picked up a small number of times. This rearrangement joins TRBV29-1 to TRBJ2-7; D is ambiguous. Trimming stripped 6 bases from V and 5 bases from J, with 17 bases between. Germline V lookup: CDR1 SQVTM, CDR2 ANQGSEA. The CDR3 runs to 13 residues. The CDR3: CSVVMGWRNEQYF. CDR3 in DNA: TGCAGCGTAGTGATGGGCTGGAGAAACGAGCAGTACTTC.

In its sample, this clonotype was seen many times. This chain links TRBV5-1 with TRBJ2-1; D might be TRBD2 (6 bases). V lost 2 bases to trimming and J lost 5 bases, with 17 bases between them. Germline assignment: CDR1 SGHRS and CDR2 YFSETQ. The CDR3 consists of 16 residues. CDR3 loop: CASSLEPGRGNNEQFF. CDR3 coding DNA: TGCGCCAGCAGCTTAGAACCCGGGAGAGGTAACAATGAGCAGTTCTTC.

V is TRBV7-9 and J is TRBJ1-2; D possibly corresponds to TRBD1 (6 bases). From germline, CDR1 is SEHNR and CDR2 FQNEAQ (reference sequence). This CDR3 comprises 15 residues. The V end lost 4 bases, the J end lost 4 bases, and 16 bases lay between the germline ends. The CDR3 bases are TGTGCCAGCAGCTCACCCACTACAGGGACCTATGGCTACACCTTC. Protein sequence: CASSSPTTGTYGYTF.

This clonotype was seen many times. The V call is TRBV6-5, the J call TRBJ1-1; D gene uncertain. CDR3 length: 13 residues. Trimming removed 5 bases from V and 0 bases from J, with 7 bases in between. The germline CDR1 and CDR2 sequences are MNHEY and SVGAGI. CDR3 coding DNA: TGTGCCAGCAGTACCGGGTTGAACACTGAAGCTTTCTTT. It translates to CASSTGLNTEAFF.

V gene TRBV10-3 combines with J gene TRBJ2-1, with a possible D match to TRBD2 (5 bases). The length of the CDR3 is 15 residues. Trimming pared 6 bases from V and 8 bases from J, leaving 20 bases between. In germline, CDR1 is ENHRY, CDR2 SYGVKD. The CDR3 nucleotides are TGTGCCATCAGGAAACCGTCGGACGGGGTCCATGAGCAGTTCTTC. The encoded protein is CAIRKPSDGVHEQFF.

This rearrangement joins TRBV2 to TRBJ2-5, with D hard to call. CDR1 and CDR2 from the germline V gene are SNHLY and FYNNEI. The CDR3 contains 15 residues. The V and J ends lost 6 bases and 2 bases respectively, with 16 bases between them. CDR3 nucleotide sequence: TGTGCCAGCAGCGCCGTGGCGCCGGAACAAGAGACCCAGTACTTC. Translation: CASSAVAPEQETQYF.

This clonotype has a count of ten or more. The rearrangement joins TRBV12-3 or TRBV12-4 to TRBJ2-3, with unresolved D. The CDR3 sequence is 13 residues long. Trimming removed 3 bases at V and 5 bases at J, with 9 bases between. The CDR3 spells CASSLVRQDTQYF. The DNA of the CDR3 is TGTGCCAGCAGTTTGGTTCGCCAAGATACGCAGTATTTT.

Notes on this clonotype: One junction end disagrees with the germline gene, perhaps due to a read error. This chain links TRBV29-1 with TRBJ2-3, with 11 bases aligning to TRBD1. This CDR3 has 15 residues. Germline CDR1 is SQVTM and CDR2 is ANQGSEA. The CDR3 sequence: CTVGGTGGGTDTQYF. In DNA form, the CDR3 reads TGCACCGTTGGAGGGACAGGGGGAGGCACAGATACGCAGTATTTT.

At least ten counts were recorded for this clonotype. The CDR3 coding sequence is TGTGCCAGCAGCTTAGTTCGGAGCTACAATGAGCAGTTCTTC. It codes for CASSLVRSYNEQFF. V and J are TRBV7-2 and TRBJ2-1; D is uncertain. Trimming pared 1 base from V and 3 bases from J, leaving 7 bases between. The CDR3 extends over 14 amino acids. Germline-derived CDR1 and CDR2 are SGHTA and FQGNSA. Using reference TRBV7-2 and TRBJ2-1 for the parts outside the CDR3, the full variable domain is GAGVSQSPSNKVTEKGKDVELRCDPISGHTALYWYRQSLGQGLEFLIYFQGNSAPDKSGLPSDRFSAERTGGSVSTLTIQRTQQEDSAVYLCASSLVRSYNEQFFGPGTRLTVL.

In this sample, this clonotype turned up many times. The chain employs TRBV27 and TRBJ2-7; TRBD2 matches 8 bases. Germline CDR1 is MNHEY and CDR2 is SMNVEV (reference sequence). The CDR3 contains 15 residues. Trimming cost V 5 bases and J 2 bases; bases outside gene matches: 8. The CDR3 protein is CASSPLGRGAYEQYF. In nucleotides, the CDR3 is TGTGCCAGCAGTCCCCTAGGGCGGGGGGCCTACGAGCAGTACTTC.

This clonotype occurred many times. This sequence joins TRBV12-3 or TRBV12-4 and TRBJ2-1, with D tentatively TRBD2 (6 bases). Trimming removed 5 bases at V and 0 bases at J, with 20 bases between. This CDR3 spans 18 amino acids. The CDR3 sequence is CASSPPPLASSSYNEQFF. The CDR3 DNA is TGTGCCAGCAGTCCGCCCCCCCTAGCGTCGAGCTCCTACAATGAGCAGTTCTTC.

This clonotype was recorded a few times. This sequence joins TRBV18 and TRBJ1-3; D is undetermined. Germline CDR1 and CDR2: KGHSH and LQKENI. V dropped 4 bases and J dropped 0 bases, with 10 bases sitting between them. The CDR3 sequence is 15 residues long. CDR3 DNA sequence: TGTGCCAGCTCACTTTGGACCGACTCTGGAAACACCATATATTTT. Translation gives CASSLWTDSGNTIYF.

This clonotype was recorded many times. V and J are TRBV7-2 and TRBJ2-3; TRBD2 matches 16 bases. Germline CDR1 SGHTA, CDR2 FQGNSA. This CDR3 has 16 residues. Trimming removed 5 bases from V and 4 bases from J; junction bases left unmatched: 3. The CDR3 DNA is TGTGCCAGCAGCATGGGACTAGCGGGAGGGGCAGATACGCAGTATTTT. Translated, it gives CASSMGLAGGADTQYF.

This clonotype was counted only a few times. The CDR3 bases are TGCAGTGGGTACGCCCCGGAGTACAATGAGCAGTTCTTC. Translated: CSGYAPEYNEQFF. The chain employs TRBV20-1 and TRBJ2-1; unclear D gene. The length of the CDR3 is 13 residues. Trimming took off 7 bases at V and 4 bases at J, with 14 bases between the two ends. CDR1 is DFQATT, CDR2 SNEGSKA, per germline (reference sequence).

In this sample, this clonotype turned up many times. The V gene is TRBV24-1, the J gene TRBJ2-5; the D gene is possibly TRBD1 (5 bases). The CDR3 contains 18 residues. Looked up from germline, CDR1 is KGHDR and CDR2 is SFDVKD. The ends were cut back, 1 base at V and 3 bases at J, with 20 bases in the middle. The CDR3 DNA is TGTGCCACCAGTGATTTTGGACGTTTCAGGGCCATCGAAGAGACCCAGTACTTC. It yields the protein CATSDFGRFRAIEETQYF.